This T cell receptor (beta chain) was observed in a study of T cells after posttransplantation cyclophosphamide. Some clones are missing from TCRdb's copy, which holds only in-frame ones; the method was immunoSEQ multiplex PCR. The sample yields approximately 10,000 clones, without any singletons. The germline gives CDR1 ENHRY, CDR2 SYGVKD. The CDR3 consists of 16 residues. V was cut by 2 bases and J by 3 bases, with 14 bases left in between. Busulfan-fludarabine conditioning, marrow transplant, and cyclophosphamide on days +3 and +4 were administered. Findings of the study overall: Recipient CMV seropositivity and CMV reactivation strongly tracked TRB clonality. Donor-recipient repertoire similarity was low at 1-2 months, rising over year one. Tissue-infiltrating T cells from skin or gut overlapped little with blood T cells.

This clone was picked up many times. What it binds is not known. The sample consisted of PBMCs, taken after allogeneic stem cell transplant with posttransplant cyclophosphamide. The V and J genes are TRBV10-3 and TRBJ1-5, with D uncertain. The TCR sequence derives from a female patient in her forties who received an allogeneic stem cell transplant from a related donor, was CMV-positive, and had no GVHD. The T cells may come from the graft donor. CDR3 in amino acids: CAISERALGNNQPQHF. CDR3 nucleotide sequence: TGTGCCATCAGTGAGAGAGCCCTCGGTAACAATCAGCCCCAGCATTTT.